The next 7 T cell receptor beta chains were all read from a single sample in a study of T-cell memory formation after mild COVID-19 (dated by TCRdb to about 2021). Library method: 5' RACE. Sequencing was carried out with an Illumina NovaSeq 6000. TCRdb handled the public reads itself, with Q25 trimming in fastp and clone calling in MiXCR, and kept productive beta chains. Identical CDR3 proteins give one entry, which carries the most common genes and DNA. The sample includes 400,000 or so distinct CDR3 sequences, with roughly 20% observed a single time. The ten most abundant clones make up approximately 12% of the sample. The sequenced sample consisted of PBMCs or a T cell subset sorted from them (not recorded which). These receptors were taken from an adult woman who had mild COVID-19 (a few samples of this study predate the infection). The sample titles of this study are shuffled in the database, so cell type and time point are left out; the donor was told from shared clones.

This clonotype showed up many times. V usage is TRBV12-3 or TRBV12-4 and J usage is TRBJ1-1; no definite D call. The CDR3 consists of 11 residues. V lost 6 bases to trimming and J lost 2 bases, with 4 bases between them. The CDR3 protein is CASSQNTEAFF. The DNA of the CDR3 is TGTGCCAGCAGCCAAAACACTGAAGCTTTCTTT.

J is TRBJ1-4 and V is TRBV20-1, with D possibly matching TRBD1 (5 bases). Germline CDR1 is DFQATT and CDR2 is SNEGSKA (reference sequence). Trimming took off 3 bases at V and 7 bases at J, with 9 bases between the two ends. This CDR3 contains 12 residues. The CDR3 DNA reads TGCAGTGCTAGTCTTGGGGCTGAAAAACTGTTTTTT. This translates into CSASLGAEKLFF.

This clonotype occurred a few times. The chain joins TRBV30 to TRBJ2-4; D remains ambiguous. The CDR3 is 14 amino acids. Germline assignment: CDR1 GTSNPN and CDR2 SVGIG (reference sequence). V lost 4 bases to trimming and J lost 0 bases, with 10 bases between them. The CDR3 nucleotides read TGTGCCTGGACCCCTCAAGTAGCCAAAAACATTCAGTACTTC. It yields the protein CAWTPQVAKNIQYF. Combining the CDR3 with reference TRBV30 and TRBJ2-4 gives the whole variable domain SQTIHQWPATLVQPVGSPLSLECTVEGTSNPNLYWYRQAAGRGLQLLFYSVGIGQISSEVPQNLSASRPQDRQFILSSKKLLLSDSGFYLCAWTPQVAKNIQYFGAGTRLSVL.

In its sample, this clonotype was seen a few times. In DNA, the CDR3 is TGTGCCAGCAGTTATTTTAGTGAGGCTAGACCCTTCTCCTACAATGAGCAGTTCTTC. Residues: CASSYFSEARPFSYNEQFF. This chain joins TRBV6-2 or TRBV6-3 and TRBJ2-1; D gene uncertain. Trimming shortened V by 3 bases and J by 0 bases, and 21 bases separated the two germline ends. The CDR3 contains 19 residues. CDR1 MNHEY and CDR2 SVGEGT come from the germline V gene.

The gene calls are TRBV29-1 and TRBJ1-1; D gene unclear. Trimming removed 7 bases at V and 1 base at J, with 7 bases between. The germline V gene encodes CDR1 SQVTM and CDR2 ANQGSEA. The CDR3 is made up of 11 amino acids. CDR3 coding DNA: TGCAGCGGCGATAGGAACACTGAAGCTTTCTTT. Translating it yields CSGDRNTEAFF.

This clonotype was seen a few times. This chain uses TRBV15 with TRBJ1-6; D possibly corresponds to TRBD1 (5 bases). CDR1 is LNHNV, CDR2 YYDKDF, per germline (reference sequence). V was shortened by 7 bases and J by 5 bases, with 6 bases between the two germline ends. CDR3 length: 12 amino acids. The CDR3 DNA sequence: TGTGCCACCAAGACAGATAATTCACCCCTCCACTTT. Its protein product is CATKTDNSPLHF. The full variable domain, with the rest looked up from reference TRBV15 and TRBJ1-6, is DAMVIQNPRYQVTQFGKPVTLSCSQTLNHNVMYWYQQKSSQAPKLLFHYYDKDFNNEADTPDNFQSRRPNTSFCFLDIRSPGLGDTAMYLCATKTDNSPLHFGNGTRLTVT.

This clonotype was recorded once. The genes are TRBV12-3 or TRBV12-4 and TRBJ1-2; 12 bases map to TRBD1. The CDR3 runs to 14 residues. V gave up 5 bases and J gave up 7 bases; unmatched junction bases: 5. CDR3 loop: CASSPGQGASGYTF. The CDR3 nucleotides read TGTGCCAGCAGTCCGGGACAGGGGGCTAGTGGCTACACCTTC.